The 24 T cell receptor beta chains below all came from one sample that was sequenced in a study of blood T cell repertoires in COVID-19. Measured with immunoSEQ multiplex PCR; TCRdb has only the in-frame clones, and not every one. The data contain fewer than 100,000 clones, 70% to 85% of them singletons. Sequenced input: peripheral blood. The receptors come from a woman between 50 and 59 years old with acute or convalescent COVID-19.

The CDR3 nucleotides are TGTGCCACCAGTGACTCGACAGGTCCGGGTTTCCCTTACAATGAGCAGTTCTTC. Its protein product is CATSDSTGPGFPYNEQFF. The genes are TRBV24-1 and TRBJ2-1; weak D call: TRBD1 (6 bases). The germline CDR1 and CDR2 sequences are KGHDR and SFDVKD. Trimming left V 4 bases short and J 4 bases short, with 22 bases between. This CDR3 is 18 amino acids long.

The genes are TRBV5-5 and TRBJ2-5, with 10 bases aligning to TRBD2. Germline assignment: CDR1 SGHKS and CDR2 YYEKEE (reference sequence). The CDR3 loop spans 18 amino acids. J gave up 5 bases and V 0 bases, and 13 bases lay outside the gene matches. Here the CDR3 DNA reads TGTGCCAGCAGCTTGGCCACCACAAGCGGGGGGGCTAGGGAGACCCAGTACTTC. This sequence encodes CASSLATTSGGARETQYF.

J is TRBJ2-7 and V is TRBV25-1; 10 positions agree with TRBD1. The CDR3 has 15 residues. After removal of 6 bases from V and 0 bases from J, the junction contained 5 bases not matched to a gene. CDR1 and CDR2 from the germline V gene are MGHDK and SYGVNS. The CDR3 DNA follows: TGTGCCAGCAGAGTAGGGACAGGGGACTCCTACGAGCAGTACTTC. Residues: CASRVGTGDSYEQYF.

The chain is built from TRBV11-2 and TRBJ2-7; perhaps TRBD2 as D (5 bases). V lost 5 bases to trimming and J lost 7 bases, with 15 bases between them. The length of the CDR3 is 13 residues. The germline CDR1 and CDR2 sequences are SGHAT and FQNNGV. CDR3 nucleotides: TGTGCCAGCAGCCGGGGTGTCGCTGGGGAGCAGTACTTC. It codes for CASSRGVAGEQYF.

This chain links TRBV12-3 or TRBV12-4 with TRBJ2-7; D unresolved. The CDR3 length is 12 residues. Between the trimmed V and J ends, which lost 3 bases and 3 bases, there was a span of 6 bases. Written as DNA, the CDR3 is TGTGCCAGCAGTTTTTTAGACTACGAGCAGTACTTC. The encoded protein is CASSFLDYEQYF.

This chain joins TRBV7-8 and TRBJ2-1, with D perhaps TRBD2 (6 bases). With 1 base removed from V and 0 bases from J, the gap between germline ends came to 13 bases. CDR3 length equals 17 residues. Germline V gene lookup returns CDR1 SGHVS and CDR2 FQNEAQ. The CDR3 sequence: CASSLDSRGFSYNEQFF. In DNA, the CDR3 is TGTGCCAGCAGCTTAGATTCGCGGGGCTTCTCCTACAATGAGCAGTTCTTC.

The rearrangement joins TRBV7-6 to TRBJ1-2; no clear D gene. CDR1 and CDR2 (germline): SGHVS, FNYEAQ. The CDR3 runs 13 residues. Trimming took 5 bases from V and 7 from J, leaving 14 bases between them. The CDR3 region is CASSPMEGAGYTF. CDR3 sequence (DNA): TGTGCCAGCAGCCCGATGGAGGGAGCTGGCTACACCTTC.

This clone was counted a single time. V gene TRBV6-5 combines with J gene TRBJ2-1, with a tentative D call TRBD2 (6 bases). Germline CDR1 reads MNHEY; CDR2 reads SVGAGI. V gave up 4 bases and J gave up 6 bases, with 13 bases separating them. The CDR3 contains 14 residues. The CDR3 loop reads CASSSTAGSNEQFF. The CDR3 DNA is TGTGCCAGCAGTTCGACGGCGGGGAGCAATGAGCAGTTCTTC.

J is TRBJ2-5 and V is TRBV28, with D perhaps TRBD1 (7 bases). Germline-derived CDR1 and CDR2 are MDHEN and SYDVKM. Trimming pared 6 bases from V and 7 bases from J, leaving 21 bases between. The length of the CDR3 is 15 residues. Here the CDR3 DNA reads TGTGCCAGCAGCCCAGGAGGGGGCAGCGCGGGGACCCAGTACTTC. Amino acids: CASSPGGGSAGTQYF.

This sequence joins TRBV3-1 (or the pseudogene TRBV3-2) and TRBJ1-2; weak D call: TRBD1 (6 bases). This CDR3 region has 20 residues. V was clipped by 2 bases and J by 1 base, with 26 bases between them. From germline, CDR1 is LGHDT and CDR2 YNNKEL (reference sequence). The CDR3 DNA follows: TGTGCCAGCAGCCAAAGGCTCGCAGGGCCAGGGGAAGGGAGTAACTATGGCTACACCTTC. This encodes CASSQRLAGPGEGSNYGYTF.

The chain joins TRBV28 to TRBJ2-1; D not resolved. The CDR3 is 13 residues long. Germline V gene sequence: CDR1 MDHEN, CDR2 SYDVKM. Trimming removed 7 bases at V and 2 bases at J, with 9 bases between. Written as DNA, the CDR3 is TGTGCCAGCACCCTTGACACCTACAATGAGCAGTTCTTC. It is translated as CASTLDTYNEQFF.

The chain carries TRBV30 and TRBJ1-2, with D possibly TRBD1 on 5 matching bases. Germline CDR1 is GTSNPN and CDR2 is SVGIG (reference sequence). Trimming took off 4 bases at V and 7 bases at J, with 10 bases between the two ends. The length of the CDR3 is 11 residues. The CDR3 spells CAWTREGGYTF. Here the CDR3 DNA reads TGTGCCTGGACCAGGGAGGGTGGCTACACCTTC.

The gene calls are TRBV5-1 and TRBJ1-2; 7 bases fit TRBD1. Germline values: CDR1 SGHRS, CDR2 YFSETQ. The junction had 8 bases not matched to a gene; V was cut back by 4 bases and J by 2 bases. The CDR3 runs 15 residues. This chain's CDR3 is CASSPQPQGNYGYTF. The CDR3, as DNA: TGCGCCAGCAGCCCTCAACCACAGGGGAACTATGGCTACACCTTC. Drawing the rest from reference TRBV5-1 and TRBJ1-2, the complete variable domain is KAGVTQTPRYLIKTRGQQVTLSCSPISGHRSVSWYQQTPGQGLQFLFEYFSETQRNKGNFPGRFSGRQFSNSRSEMNVSTLELGDSALYLCASSPQPQGNYGYTFGSGTRLTVV.

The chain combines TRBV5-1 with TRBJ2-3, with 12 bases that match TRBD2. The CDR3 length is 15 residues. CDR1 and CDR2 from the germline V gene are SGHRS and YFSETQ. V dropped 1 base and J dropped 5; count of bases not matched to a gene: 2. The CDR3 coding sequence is TGCGCCAGCAGCTTGAGGGGACTAGCGGGAGATACGCAGTATTTT. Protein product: CASSLRGLAGDTQYF.

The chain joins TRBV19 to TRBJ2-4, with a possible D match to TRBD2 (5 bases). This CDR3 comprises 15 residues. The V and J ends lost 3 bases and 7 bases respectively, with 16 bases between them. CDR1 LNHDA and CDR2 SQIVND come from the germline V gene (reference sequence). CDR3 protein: CASSMTRGWGNIQYF. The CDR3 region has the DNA TGTGCCAGTAGTATGACCCGGGGATGGGGTAACATTCAGTACTTC.

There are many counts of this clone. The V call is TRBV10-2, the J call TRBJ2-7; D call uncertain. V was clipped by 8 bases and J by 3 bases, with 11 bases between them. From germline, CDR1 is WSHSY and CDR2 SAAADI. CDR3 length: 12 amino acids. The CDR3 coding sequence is TGCGCCAGCCGGGTTGCGGACTACGAGCAGTACTTC. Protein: CASRVADYEQYF.

The CDR3 coding sequence is TGTGCCAGTAGTCATCAGGGGAGCAATCAGCCCCAGCATTTT. Its translation is CASSHQGSNQPQHF. The gene calls are TRBV19 and TRBJ1-5; a possible D gene is TRBD1 (6 bases). V dropped 5 bases and J dropped 1 base, with 9 bases sitting between them. The V gene's germline CDR1 is LNHDA and CDR2 SQIVND (reference sequence). The CDR3 loop spans 14 amino acids.

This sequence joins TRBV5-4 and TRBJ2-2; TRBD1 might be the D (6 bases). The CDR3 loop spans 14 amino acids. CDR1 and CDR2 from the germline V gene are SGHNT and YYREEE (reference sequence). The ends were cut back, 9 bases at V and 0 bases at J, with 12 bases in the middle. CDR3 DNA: TGTGCCACCCCCTCAGGGGCGAACACCGGGGAGCTGTTTTTT. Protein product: CATPSGANTGELFF.

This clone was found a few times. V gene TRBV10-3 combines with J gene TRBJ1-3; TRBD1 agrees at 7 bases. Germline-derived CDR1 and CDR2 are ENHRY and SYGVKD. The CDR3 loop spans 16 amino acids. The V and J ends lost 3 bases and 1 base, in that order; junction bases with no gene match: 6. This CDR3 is CAISDSRGSSGNTIYF. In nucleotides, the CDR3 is TGTGCCATCAGTGACTCCAGGGGGTCATCTGGAAACACCATATATTTT.

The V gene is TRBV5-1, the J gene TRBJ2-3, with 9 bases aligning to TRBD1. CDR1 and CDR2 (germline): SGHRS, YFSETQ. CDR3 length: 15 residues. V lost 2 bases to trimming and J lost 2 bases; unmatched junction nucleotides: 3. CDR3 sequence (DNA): TGCGCCAGCAGCTTTGGACAGGGGACCACAGATACGCAGTATTTT. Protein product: CASSFGQGTTDTQYF.

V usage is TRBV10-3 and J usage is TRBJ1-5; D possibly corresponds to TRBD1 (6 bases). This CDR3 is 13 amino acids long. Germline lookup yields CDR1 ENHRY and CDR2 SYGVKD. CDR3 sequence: CATGRTDNQPQHF. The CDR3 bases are TGTGCGACCGGTAGGACAGACAATCAGCCCCAGCATTTT.

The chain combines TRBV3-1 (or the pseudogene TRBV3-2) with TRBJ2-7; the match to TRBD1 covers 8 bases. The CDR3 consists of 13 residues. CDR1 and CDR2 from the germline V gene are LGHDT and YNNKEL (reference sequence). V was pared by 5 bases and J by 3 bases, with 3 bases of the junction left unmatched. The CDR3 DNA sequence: TGTGCCAGCAGCTCGGGACAGGACTACGAGCAGTACTTC. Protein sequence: CASSSGQDYEQYF.

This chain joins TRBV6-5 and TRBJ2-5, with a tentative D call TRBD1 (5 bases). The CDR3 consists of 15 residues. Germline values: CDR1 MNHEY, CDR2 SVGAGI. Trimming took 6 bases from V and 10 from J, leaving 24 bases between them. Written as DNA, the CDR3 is TGTGCCAGCAGCCAGACTTGGGCAGGGCGAATGTTCCAGTACTTC. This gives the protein CASSQTWAGRMFQYF.

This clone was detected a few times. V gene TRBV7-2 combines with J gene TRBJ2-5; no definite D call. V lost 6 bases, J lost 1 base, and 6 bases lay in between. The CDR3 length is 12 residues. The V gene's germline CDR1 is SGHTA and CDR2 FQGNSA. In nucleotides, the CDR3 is TGTGCCAGCAGTCCCGTCCAAGAGACCCAGTACTTC. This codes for CASSPVQETQYF.